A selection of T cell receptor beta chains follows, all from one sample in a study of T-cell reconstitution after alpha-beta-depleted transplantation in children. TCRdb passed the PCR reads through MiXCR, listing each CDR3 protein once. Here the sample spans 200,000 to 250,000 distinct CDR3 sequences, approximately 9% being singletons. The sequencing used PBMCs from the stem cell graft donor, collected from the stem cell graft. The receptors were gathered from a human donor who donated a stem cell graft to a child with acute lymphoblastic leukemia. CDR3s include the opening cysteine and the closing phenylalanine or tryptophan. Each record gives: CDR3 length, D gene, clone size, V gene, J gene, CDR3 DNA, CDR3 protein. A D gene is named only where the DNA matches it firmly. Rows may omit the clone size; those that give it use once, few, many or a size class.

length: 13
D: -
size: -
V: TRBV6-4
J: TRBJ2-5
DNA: TGTGCCAGCAGTGCCAGTTACGGAGAGACCCAGTACTTC
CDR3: CASSASYGETQYF

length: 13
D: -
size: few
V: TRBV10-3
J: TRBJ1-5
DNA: TGTGCCATCAGTGAAGAGGATGGGCGGCCCCAGCATTTT
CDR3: CAISEEDGRPQHF

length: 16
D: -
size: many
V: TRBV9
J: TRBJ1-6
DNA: TGTGCCAGCAGCCCGAGAGGTAGCTCCTATAATTCACCCCTCCACTTT
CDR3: CASSPRGSSYNSPLHF

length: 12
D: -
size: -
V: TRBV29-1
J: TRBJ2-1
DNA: TGCAGCGTTGATGTCGCCCAGGCCTCTCAGTTCTTC
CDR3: CSVDVAQASQFF

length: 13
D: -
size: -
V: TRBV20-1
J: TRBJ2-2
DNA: TGCAGTGCTCGGAGGCCGGGTACCGGGGAGCTGTTTTTT
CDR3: CSARRPGTGELFF

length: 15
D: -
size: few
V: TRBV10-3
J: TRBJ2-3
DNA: TGTGCCATCAGAGACCCGGACAGTGTCCCAGATACGCAGTATTTT
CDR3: CAIRDPDSVPDTQYF

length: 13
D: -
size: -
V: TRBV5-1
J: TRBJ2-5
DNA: TGCGCCAGCAGCTTGACTAGCACGGAGACCCAGTACTTC
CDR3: CASSLTSTETQYF

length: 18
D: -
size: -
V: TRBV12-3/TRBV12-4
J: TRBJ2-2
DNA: TGTGCCAGCAGTTTATTTGGGACTTGGGACAGCAACACCGGGGAGCTGTTTTTT
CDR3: CASSLFGTWDSNTGELFF

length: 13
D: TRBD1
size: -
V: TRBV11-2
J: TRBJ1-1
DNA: TGTGCCAGCAGCTCCGGACAGGCCAGGAGTGCTTTCTTT
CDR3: CASSSGQARSAFF

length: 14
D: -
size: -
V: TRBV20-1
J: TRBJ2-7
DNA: TGCAGTGCTAGAAGGGAACTAGCTCGGTGGGAGCAGTACTTC
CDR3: CSARRELARWEQYF

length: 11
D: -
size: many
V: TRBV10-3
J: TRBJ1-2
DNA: TGTGCCATCAGTGATGGGGAGGGCTACACCTTC
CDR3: CAISDGEGYTF

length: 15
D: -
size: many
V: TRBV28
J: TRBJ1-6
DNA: TGTGCCAGCAGTTTAGGGGGGACAAGTAATTCACCCCTCCACTTT
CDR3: CASSLGGTSNSPLHF

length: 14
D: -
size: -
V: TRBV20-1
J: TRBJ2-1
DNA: TGCAGTGCCTATACCGGGACCCACCTGAATGAGCAGTTCTTC
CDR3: CSAYTGTHLNEQFF

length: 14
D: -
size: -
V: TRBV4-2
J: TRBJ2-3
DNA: TGTGCCAGCAGCCAAGAGGGAGACGTCGATACGCAGTATTTT
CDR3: CASSQEGDVDTQYF

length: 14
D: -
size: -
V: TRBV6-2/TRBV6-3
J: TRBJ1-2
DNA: TGTGCCAGCACCCGGGACGGCTTCAACTATGGCTACACCTTC
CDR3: CASTRDGFNYGYTF

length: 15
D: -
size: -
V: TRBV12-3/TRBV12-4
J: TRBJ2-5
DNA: TGTGCCAGCAGTTTAGTCCCCAGGACACAAGAGACCCAGTACTTC
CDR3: CASSLVPRTQETQYF

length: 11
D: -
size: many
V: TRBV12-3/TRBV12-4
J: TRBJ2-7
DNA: TGTGCCAGCAGGACCTCCTACGAGCAGTACTTC
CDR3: CASRTSYEQYF

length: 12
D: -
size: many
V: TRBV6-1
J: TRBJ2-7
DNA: TGTGCCAGCAGTGAGGGACACGACGAGCAGTACTTC
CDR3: CASSEGHDEQYF

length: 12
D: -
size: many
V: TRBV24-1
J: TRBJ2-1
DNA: TGTGCCACCAGTGGCCCCGCAGGTGAGCAGTTCTTC
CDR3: CATSGPAGEQFF

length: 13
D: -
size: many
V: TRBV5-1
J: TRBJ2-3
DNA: TGCGCCAGCAGCTTGCCAGGGCGCCATACGCAGTATTTT
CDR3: CASSLPGRHTQYF

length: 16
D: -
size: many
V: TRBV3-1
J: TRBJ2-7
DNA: TGTGCCAGCAGCTACCAAGCGGGTCCGAGCCCCTACGAGCAGTACTTC
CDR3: CASSYQAGPSPYEQYF

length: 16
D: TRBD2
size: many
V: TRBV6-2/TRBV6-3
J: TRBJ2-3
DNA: TGTGCCAGCAGCCGGCCCAGCGGGGGAAACACAGATACGCAGTATTTT
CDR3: CASSRPSGGNTDTQYF

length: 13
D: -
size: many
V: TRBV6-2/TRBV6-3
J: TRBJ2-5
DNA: TGTGCCAGCAGCCGGGGACAACAAGAGACCCAGTACTTC
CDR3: CASSRGQQETQYF

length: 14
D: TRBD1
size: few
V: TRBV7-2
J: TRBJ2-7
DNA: TGTGCCAGCAGCTTGGGACAGACAGCCTACGAGCAGTACTTC
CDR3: CASSLGQTAYEQYF

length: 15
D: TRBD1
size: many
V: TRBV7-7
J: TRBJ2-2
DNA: TGTGCCAGCAGCTTAGCGGGACAGGGGGTCGGGGAGCTGTTTTTT
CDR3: CASSLAGQGVGELFF

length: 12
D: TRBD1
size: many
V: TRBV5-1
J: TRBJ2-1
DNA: TGCGCCAGCAGCAGAGACAGGGGCGAGCAGTTCTTC
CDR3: CASSRDRGEQFF

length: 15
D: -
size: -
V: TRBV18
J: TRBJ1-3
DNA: TGTGCCAGCTCACCACGAATCAGCTCTGGAAACACCATATATTTT
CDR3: CASSPRISSGNTIYF

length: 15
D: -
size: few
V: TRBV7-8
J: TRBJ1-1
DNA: TGTGCCAGCAGCTGGCAGGGCGGGGGGAACACTGAAGCTTTCTTT
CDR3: CASSWQGGGNTEAFF

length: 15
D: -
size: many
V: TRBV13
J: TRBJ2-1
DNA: TGTGCCACCACGACTCGCGGGGAGCCAAGGGATGAGCAGTTCTTC
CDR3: CATTTRGEPRDEQFF

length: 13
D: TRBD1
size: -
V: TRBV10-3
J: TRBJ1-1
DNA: TGTACCATCAGTTATCAGGGGGTCACTGAAGCTTTCTTT
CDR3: CTISYQGVTEAFF

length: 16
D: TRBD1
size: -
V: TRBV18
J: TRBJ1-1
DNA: TGTGCCAGCTCACAAGCGACAGGGGGATATGACACTGAAGCTTTCTTT
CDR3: CASSQATGGYDTEAFF

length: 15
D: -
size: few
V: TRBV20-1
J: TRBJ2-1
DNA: TGCAGTGCTGACGGCGGGACTCTGTCCTACAATGAGCAGTTCTTC
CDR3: CSADGGTLSYNEQFF

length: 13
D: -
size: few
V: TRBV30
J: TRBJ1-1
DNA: TGTGCCTGGAGTGTCTTCGGGAACACTGAAGCTTTCTTT
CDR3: CAWSVFGNTEAFF

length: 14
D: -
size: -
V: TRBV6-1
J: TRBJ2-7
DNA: TGTGCCAGCAGTCCCTACCCGGGGGCCTACGAGCAGTACTTC
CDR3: CASSPYPGAYEQYF

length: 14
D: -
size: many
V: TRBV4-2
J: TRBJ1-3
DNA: TGTGCCAGCAGCCAAGAAAGGTTTAAAAACACCATATATTTT
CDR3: CASSQERFKNTIYF

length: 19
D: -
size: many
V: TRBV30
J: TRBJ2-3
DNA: TGTGCCTGGAGTGACGATTCTCTTTCCTCGAGAGGGGGCACAGATACGCAGTATTTT
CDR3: CAWSDDSLSSRGGTDTQYF

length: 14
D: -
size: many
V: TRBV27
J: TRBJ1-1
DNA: TGTGCCAGCAGTCTACAGGGTGGGAACACTGAAGCTTTCTTT
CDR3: CASSLQGGNTEAFF

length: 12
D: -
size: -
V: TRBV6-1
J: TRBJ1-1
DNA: TGTGCCAGCAGTAAAAGAAATTCCGAAGCTTTCTTT
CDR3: CASSKRNSEAFF

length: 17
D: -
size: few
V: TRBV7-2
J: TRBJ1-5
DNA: TGTGCCAGCAGCTCTTCTACAGGGTGGGCAACCAATCAGCCCCAGCATTTT
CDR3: CASSSSTGWATNQPQHF

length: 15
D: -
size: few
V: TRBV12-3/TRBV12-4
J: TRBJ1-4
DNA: TGTGCCAGCAGTTTAGGGGCAGGGGTCGGGGAAAAACTGTTTTTT
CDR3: CASSLGAGVGEKLFF

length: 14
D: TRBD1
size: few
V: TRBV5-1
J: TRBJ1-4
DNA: TGCGCCAGCAGCTCCCGGGAGGACAGGGGAAAACTGTTTTTT
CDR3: CASSSREDRGKLFF

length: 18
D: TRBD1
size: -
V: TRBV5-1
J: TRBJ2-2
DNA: TGCGCCAGCAGCTTGGCCCCCGACGGGACAGGACCCACCGGGGAGCTGTTTTTT
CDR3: CASSLAPDGTGPTGELFF

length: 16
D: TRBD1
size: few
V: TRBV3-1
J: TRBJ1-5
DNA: TGTGCCAGCAGCCAAACCGGGACAGGGGCAAATCAGCCCCAGCATTTT
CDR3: CASSQTGTGANQPQHF

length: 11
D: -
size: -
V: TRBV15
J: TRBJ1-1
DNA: TGTGCCACCAGCGGTCACACTGAAGCTTTCTTT
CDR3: CATSGHTEAFF

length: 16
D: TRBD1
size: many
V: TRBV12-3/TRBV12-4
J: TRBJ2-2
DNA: TGTGCCAGCAGTCCTAGGGGGACAGCTACAACCGGGGAGCTGTTTTTT
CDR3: CASSPRGTATTGELFF

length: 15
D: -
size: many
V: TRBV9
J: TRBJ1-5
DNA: TGTGCCAGCAGCGTTGGCCCCGCCAGCAATCAGCCCCAGCATTTT
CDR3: CASSVGPASNQPQHF

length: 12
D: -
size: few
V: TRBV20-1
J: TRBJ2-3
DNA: TGCAGTGCTTCCGGGACCACAGATACGCAGTATTTT
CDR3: CSASGTTDTQYF

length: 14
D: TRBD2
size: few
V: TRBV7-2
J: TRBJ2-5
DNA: TGTGCCAGCAGCTTAGAACGGGGGGGAGAGACCCAGTACTTC
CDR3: CASSLERGGETQYF

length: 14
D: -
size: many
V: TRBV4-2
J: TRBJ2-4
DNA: TGTGCCAGCAGCCCGGGGGTTTATATCAACATTCAGTACTTC
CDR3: CASSPGVYINIQYF

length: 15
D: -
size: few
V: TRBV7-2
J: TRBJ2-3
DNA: TGTGCCAGCAGCCCAGGGGGGCTAGCAGTAGATACGCAGTATTTT
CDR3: CASSPGGLAVDTQYF

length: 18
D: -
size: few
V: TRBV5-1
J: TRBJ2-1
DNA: TGCGCCAGCAGCTCGTCTAGAGGGGAAGTCTGGTCCTACAATGAGCAGTTCTTC
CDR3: CASSSSRGEVWSYNEQFF

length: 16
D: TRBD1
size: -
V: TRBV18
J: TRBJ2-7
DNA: TGTGCCAGCTCACCCGGACAGGGCCAAGCGCTCTACGAGCAGTACTTC
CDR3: CASSPGQGQALYEQYF

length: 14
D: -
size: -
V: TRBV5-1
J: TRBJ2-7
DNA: TGCGCCAGCAGCTTTGCAGGGGGGACCTACGAGCAGTACTTC
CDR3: CASSFAGGTYEQYF

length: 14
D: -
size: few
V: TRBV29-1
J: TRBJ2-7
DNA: TGCAGCGTTGAAGATGGGACGGAGAACTACGAGCAGTACTTC
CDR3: CSVEDGTENYEQYF

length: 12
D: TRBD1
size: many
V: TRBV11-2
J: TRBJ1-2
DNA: TGTGCCAGCAGCTTTAACAGGGGTGGCTACACCTTC
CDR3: CASSFNRGGYTF

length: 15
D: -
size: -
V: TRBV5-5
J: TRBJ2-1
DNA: TGTGCCAGCAGCTTGGCGACAGGAAACTACAATGAGCAGTTCTTC
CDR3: CASSLATGNYNEQFF

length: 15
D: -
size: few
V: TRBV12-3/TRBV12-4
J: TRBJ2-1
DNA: TGTGCCAGCAGTTTAGCAAGAGTGGCCGAGAATGAGCAGTTCTTC
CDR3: CASSLARVAENEQFF

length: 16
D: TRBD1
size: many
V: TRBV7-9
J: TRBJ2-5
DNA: TGTGCCAGCAGCTTAGGGACAGGATATACTCAAGAGACCCAGTACTTC
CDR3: CASSLGTGYTQETQYF

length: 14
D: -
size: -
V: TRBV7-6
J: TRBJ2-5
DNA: TGTGCCAGCAGCTCACGGGCAGGGGAAGAGACCCAGTACTTC
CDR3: CASSSRAGEETQYF